The present T cell receptor (beta chain) was sequenced within a study of T-cell memory formation after mild COVID-19 listed by TCRdb under 2021. Regarding the complete study: TCR sequence clusters from the two donors were found to be largely donor specific. Two young, previously healthy adult volunteers, one female and one male, were included in the cohort. In two donors, T-cell clones that expanded and contracted after mild COVID-19 were followed by sequencing TCRalpha and TCRbeta repertoires longitudinally. What the work shows at the level of the full study, not this receptor alone: The detection of some responding clones in pre-infection memory suggests that pre-existing cross-reactive memory T cells joined the SARS-CoV-2 response. Balanced CD4/CD8 phenotypes were observed for clones contracting from day 15 to 85, whereas a bias towards CD4+ was observed for a second wave of clones expanding from day 15 to 37. Contracting CD4+ clones appeared mostly in the CM and EM memory subsets, whereas CD8+ clones were enriched in EMRA. The study included only two mild cases, and larger cohorts that include severe cases with pre-infection samples were judged to be necessary. SARS-CoV-2 specificity of the second-wave clones peaking on day 37 was not confirmed.

This clonotype has only a few counts. Its cognate antigen has yet to be identified. There are no base qualities to consult, and no much larger clone falls within one base. These reads were obtained on an Illumina NovaSeq 6000. Using 5'RACE with constant-segment primers, TCRalpha and TCRbeta cDNA libraries were constructed, with sample barcodes and unique molecular identifiers added in the process. RNA was extracted from every sample with Trizol reagent. Libraries were amplified in two PCR steps, with a second sample barcode and Illumina TruSeq adapters added in the second step. The libraries were sequenced on an Illumina NovaSeq using 2 x 150 bp paired-end reads. Processing in the source paper ran as follows. Demultiplexing of reads and collapsing into UMI-guided consensus sequences were performed with migec v1.2.7. Using mixcr v2.1.11, the UMI consensuses were aligned to TRA and TRB V and J templates and assembled into clonotypes. A clonotype was counted as expanded or contracted only if both edgeR and NoisET called the change significant, with noise models trained on biological replicates. For edgeR calls, the cutoffs were a false discovery rate-adjusted p below 0.01 and a log2 fold-change threshold of 1. As an exploratory analysis of dynamics, PCA with hierarchical clustering was applied to max-normalized trajectories of the 1000 most abundant clonotypes. Separately sequenced CD4+ and CD8+ repertoires were used to assign the CD4 or CD8 phenotype of responding clones. TCRdb trimmed public reads at Q25 via fastp, called clones via MiXCR and kept in-frame beta chains. Every distinct CDR3 protein forms one entry, paired with its most common genes and DNA. It is TCRdb's table, rather than the study itself, that gives the V and J calls and clone size. The sample data list approximately 250,000 distinct CDR3 sequences, and 15% of these were observed just once. The ten most abundant clones make up 2.1% of the sample.

Ficoll-Paque density gradient centrifugation was the method used to isolate PBMCs. V and J are truncated by 5 bases and 0 bases respectively, leaving an intervening sequence of 11 bases. Its CDR3 holds 14 amino acids, cysteine through phenylalanine. CDR3 DNA only is kept here, 42 bases in frame from base 1. According to the germline V gene (reference sequence), CDR1 reads SGHNT and CDR2 reads YYREEE. The sample consisted of PBMCs or a T cell subset sorted from them (not recorded which). The receptor was isolated from an adult woman who had mild COVID-19 (a few samples of this study predate the infection). The sample titles of this study are shuffled in the database, so cell type and time point are left out; the donor was told from shared clones. The rearrangement joined TRBV5-4 to TRBJ1-1, and perhaps TRBD1 as D gene, on 5 matching bases. The bases read TGTGCCAGCAGTCATGACAGCTTGAACACTGAAGCTTTCTTT. This codes for CASSHDSLNTEAFF. This CDR3, with the reference TRBV5-4 and TRBJ1-1 proteins standing in past its ends, gives the full variable domain ETGVTQSPTHLIKTRGQQVTLRCSSQSGHNTVSWYQQALGQGPQFIFQYYREEENGRGNFPPRFSGLQFPNYSSELNVNALELDDSALYLCASSHDSLNTEAFFGQGTRLTVV.